This T cell receptor beta chain was captured in a study of shared clonotypes between healthy human individuals. Assay used: immunoSEQ multiplex PCR; TCRdb lists only in-frame clones, some missing. Of some 580,000 clones detected, roughly 98% appear once; the ten largest clones hold approximately 0.3%. In the naive CD8 group, cells lacked CD45RO and were positively selected for CCR7, so terminally differentiated effector memory CD45RA+ cells were left out. After removal of 4 bases from V and 1 base from J, the junction contained 3 bases not matched to a gene. The CDR3 extends over 15 amino acids. Germline values: CDR1 MGHRA, CDR2 YSYEKL.

V and J are TRBV4-1 and TRBJ1-5, with 8 bases lining up with TRBD1. The sequence was obtained from a man aged 25-45 years in good health. The specimen was naive CD8+ T cells sorted from blood. The CDR3 loop is CASSPGQASNQPQHF. DNA of the CDR3: TGCGCCAGCAGCCCGGGACAGGCAAGCAATCAGCCCCAGCATTTT.